This entry is about one T cell receptor beta chain. Trimming took 5 bases from V and 4 from J; bases not matched to a gene: 11. CDR1 SGHAT and CDR2 FQNNGV come from the germline V gene. The CDR3 totals 18 residues. Authors' analysis steps: Amplification of reference gene primers was used by the study to estimate nucleated cell counts. The assay was immunoSEQ multiplex PCR, and TCRdb's table has in-frame clones only and misses some. The DNA was the basis for D and trimming; V, J and clone size are from that table. The table records some 120,000 clones, over 75% of them present only once. This record comes from a study of blood T cell repertoires in COVID-19. Study information: The United States, Italy and Spain were the sources of the acute and convalescent COVID-19 samples. T cells, B-cell-depleted T cells, or PBMCs provided the cDNA or gDNA that served as material.

V and J are TRBV11-2 and TRBJ2-6; 10 nucleotides match TRBD1. This clonotype was obtained from a man at least 80 years old with active or convalescent COVID-19. The source material was peripheral blood. In DNA, the CDR3 is TGTGCCAGCAGCCCCCGACAGGGGGCGAGGTACGGGGCCAACGTCCTGACTTTC. Its translation is CASSPRQGARYGANVLTF.